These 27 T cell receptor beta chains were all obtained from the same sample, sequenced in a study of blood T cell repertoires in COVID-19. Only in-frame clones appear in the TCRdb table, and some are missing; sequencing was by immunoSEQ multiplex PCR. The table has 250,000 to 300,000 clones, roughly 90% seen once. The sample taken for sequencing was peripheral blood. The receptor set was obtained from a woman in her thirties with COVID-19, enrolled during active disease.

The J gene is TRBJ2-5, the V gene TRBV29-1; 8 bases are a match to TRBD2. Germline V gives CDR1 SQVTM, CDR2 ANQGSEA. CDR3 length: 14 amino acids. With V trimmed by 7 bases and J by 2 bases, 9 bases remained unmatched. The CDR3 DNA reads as TGCAGCGCACTCGGGCGGGGGGTACAAGAGACCCAGTACTTC. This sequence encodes CSALGRGVQETQYF.

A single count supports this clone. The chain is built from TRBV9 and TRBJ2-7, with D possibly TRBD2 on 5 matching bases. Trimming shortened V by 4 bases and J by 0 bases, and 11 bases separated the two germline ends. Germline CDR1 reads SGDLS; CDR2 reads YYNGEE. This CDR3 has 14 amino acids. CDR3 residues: CASSPGVGSYEQYF. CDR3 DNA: TGTGCCAGCAGCCCCGGGGTTGGCTCCTACGAGCAGTACTTC.

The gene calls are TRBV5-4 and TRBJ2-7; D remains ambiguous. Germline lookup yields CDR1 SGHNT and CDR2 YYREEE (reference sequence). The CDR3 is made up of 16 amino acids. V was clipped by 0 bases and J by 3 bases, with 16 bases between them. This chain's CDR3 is CASSLVDSPLRYEQYF. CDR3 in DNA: TGTGCCAGCAGCTTGGTTGATTCCCCCTTGCGCTACGAGCAGTACTTC.

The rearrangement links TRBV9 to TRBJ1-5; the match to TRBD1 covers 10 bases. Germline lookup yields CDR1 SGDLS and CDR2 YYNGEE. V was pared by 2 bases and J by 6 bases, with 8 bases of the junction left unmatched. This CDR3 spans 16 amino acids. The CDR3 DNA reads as TGTGCCAGCAGCGTCTCAGCCGGGACAGGGGTTCAGCCCCAGCATTTT. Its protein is CASSVSAGTGVQPQHF.

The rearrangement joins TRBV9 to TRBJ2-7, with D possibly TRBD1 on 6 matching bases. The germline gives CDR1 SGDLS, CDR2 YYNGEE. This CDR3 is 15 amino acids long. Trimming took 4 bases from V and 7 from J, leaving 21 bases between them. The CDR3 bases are TGTGCCAGCAGCAGCCAATTCCAGGGGCCGGGAGAGCAGTACTTC. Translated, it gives CASSSQFQGPGEQYF.

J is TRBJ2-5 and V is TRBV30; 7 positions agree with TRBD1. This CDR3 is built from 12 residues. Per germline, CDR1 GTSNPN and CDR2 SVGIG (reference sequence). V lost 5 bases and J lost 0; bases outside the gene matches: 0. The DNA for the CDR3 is TGTGCCTGGCAGGGGGACCAAGAGACCCAGTACTTC. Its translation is CAWQGDQETQYF.

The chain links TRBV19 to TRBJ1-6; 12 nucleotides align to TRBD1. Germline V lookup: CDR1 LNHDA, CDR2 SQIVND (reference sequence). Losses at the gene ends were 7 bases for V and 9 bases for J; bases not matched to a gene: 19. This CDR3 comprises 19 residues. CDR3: CASIATGTGGFFSGSPLHF. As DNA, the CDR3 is TGTGCCAGTATCGCCACCGGGACAGGGGGCTTTTTTTCCGGTTCACCCCTCCACTTT.

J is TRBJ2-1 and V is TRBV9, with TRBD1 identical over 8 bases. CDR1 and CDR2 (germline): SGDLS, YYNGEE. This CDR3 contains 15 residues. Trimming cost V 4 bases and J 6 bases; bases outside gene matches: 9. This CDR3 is CASSPYGQGGNEQFF. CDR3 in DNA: TGTGCCAGCAGCCCCTACGGACAGGGAGGCAATGAGCAGTTCTTC.

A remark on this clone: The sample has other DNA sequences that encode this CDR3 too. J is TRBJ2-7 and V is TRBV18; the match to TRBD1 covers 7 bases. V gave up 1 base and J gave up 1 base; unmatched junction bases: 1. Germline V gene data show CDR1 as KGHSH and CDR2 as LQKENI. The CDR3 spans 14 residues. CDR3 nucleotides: TGTGCCAGCTCACCACGGGACAGTTCCTACGAGCAGTACTTC. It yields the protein CASSPRDSSYEQYF.

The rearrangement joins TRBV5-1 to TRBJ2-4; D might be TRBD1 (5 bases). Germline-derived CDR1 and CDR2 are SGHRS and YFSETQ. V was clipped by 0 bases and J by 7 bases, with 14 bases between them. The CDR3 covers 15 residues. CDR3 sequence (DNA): TGCGCCAGCAGCTTGGATCTGGGGCGCATGAACATTCAGTACTTC. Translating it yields CASSLDLGRMNIQYF.

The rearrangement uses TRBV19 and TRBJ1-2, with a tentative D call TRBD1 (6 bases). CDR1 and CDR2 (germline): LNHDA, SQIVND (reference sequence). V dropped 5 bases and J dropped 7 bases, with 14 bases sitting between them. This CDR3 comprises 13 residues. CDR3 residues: CASSAGGAGGYTF. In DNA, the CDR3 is TGTGCCAGTAGTGCCGGGGGGGCGGGTGGCTACACCTTC.

CDR3: CASSQGSGGRYEQYF. CDR3 DNA sequence: TGCGCCAGCAGCCAGGGGAGCGGGGGGAGATACGAGCAGTACTTC. The chain carries TRBV4-1 and TRBJ2-7; 9 nucleotides agree with TRBD2. From germline, CDR1 is MGHRA and CDR2 YSYEKL. The ends lost 3 bases at V and 4 bases at J; junction bases unmatched: 7. CDR3 length equals 15 residues.

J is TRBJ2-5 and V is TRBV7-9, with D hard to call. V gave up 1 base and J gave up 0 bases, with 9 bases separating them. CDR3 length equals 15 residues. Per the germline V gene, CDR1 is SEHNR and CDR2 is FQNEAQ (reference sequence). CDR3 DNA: TGTGCCAGCAGCTTAGTCGCCTACCACCAAGAGACCCAGTACTTC. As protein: CASSLVAYHQETQYF.

The chain's CDR3 is CASSFGLVGVRADTQYF. The CDR3 coding sequence is TGTGCCAGCAGCTTCGGACTAGTGGGGGTTCGGGCAGATACGCAGTATTTT. This chain connects TRBV9 to TRBJ2-3; 7 nucleotides align to TRBD2. V gave up 4 bases and J gave up 4 bases; unmatched junction bases: 15. The CDR3 has 17 residues. From germline, CDR1 is SGDLS and CDR2 YYNGEE.

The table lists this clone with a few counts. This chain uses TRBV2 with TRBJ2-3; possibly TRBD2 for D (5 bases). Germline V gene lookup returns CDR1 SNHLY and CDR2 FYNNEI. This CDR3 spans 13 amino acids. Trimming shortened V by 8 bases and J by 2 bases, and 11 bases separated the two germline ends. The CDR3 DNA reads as TGTGCCAGCGCGAGAGGGAACACAGATACGCAGTATTTT. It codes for CASARGNTDTQYF.

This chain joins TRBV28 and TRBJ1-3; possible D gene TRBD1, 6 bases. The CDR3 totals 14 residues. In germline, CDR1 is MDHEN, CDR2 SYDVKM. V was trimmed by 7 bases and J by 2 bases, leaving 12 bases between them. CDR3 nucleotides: TGTGCCAGCACTCTCACAGGGACTGGAAACACCATATATTTT. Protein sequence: CASTLTGTGNTIYF.

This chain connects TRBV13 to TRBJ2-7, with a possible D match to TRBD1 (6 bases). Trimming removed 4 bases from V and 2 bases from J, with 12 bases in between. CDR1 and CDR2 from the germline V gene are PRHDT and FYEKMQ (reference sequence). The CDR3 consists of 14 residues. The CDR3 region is CASSWARGTYEQYF. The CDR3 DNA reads TGTGCCAGCAGCTGGGCCAGGGGAACCTACGAGCAGTACTTC.

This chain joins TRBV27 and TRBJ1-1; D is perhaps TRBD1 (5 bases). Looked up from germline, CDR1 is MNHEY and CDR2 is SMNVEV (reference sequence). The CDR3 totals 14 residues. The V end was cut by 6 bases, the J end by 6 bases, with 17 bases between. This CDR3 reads CASRKQNRYAEAFF. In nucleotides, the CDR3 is TGTGCCAGCAGAAAACAAAACAGGTACGCTGAAGCTTTCTTT.

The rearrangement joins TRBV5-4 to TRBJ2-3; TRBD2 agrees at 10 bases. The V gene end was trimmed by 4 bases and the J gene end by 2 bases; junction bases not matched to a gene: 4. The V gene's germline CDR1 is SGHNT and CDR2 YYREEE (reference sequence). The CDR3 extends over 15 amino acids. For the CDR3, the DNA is TGTGCCAGCAGCGGAGCGGGGGGGCTCACAGATACGCAGTATTTT. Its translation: CASSGAGGLTDTQYF.

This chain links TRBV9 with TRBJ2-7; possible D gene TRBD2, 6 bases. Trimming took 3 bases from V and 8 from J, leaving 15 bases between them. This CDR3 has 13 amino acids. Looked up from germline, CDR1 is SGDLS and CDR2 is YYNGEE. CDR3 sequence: CASSAGLAGKQYF. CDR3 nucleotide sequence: TGTGCCAGCAGCGCCGGACTCGCGGGGAAGCAGTACTTC.

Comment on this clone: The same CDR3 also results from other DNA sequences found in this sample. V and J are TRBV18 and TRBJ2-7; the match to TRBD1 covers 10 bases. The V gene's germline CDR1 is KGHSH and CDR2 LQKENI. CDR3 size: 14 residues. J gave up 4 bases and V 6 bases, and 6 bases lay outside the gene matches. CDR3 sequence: CASSPSGQGYEQYF. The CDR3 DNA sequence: TGTGCCAGCTCCCCTTCGGGACAGGGGTACGAGCAGTACTTC.

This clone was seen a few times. CDR3 DNA: TGTGCCAGCTCCCCCGGACAACAATACTACGAGCAGTACTTC. It encodes CASSPGQQYYEQYF. The chain links TRBV18 to TRBJ2-7; D is perhaps TRBD1 (5 bases). The germline V gene has CDR1 KGHSH and CDR2 LQKENI. This CDR3 region has 14 residues. Trimming left V 6 bases short and J 3 bases short, with 15 bases between.

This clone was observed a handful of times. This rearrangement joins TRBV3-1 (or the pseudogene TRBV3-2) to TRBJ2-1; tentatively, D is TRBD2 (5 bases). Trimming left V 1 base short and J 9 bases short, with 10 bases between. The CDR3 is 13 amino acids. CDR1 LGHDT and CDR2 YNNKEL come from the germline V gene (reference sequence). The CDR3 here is CASSQVTRGEQFF. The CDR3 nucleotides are TGTGCCAGCAGCCAAGTGACCCGGGGTGAGCAGTTCTTC.

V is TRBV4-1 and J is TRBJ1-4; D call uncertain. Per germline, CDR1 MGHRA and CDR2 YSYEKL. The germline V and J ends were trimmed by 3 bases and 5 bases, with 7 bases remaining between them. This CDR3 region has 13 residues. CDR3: CASSHRVNEKLFF. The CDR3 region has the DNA TGCGCCAGCAGCCATAGAGTGAATGAAAAACTGTTTTTT.

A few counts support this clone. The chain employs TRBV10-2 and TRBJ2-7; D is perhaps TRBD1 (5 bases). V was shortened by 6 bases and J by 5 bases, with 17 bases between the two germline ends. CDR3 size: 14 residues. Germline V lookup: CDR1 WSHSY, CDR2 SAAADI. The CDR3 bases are TGCGCCAGCAGCCTTGGGTGGGGCAAGAACGAGCAGTACTTC. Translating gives CASSLGWGKNEQYF.

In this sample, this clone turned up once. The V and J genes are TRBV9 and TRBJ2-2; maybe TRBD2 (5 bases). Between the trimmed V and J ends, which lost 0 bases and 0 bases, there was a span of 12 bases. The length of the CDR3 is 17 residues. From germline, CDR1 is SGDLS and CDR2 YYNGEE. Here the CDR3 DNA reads TGTGCCAGCAGCGTAGGACTACCCCACGCGAACACCGGGGAGCTGTTTTTT. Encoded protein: CASSVGLPHANTGELFF.

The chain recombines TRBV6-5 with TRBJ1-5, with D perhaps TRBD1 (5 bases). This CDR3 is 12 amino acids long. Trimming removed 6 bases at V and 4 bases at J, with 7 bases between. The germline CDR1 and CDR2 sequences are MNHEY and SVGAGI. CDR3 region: CASSQGNQPQHF. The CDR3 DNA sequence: TGTGCCAGCAGCCAGGGAAATCAGCCCCAGCATTTT.